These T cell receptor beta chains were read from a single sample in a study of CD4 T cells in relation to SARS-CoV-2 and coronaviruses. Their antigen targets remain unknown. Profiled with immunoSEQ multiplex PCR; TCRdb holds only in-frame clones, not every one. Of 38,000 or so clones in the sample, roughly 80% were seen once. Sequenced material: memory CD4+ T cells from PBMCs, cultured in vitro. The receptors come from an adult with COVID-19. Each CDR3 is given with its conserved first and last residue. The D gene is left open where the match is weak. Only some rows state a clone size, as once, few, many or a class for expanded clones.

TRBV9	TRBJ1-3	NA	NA	TGTGCCAGCAGCGCCTGGACAGACTACTCTGGAAACACCATATATTTT	CASSAWTDYSGNTIYF
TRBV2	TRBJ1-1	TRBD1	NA	TGTGCCAGCAGTGCTACAGGGGGCGATGAAGCTTTCTTT	CASSATGGDEAFF
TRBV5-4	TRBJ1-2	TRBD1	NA	TGTGCCAGCAGACCGGGACAGGGAGGGTCTGGCTACACCTTC	CASRPGQGGSGYTF
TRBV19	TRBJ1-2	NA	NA	TGTGCCAGTAGTACCCTCGCAGCCTCTGGCTATGGCTACACCTTC	CASSTLAASGYGYTF
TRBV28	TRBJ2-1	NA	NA	TGTGCCAGCAGTTCCCAGGGAGGCCCCTACAATGAGCAGTTCTTC	CASSSQGGPYNEQFF
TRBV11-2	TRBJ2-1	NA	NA	TGTGCCAGCAGCTTAGACAGGGGCTCCTACAATGAGCAGTTCTTC	CASSLDRGSYNEQFF
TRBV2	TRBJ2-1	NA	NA	TGTGCCAGCAGTGCACGCGCGGATTCCTACAATGAGCAGTTCTTC	CASSARADSYNEQFF
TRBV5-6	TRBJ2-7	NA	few	TGTGCCAGCAGCTTGCCCCCCTACGAGCAGTACTTC	CASSLPPYEQYF
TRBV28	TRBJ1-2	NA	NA	TGTGCCAGCAGCAACCCCCCAGGGGCCTATGGCTACACCTTC	CASSNPPGAYGYTF
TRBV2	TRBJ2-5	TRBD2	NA	TGTGCCAGCAGTCGGACTAGCGGGAGACAGACCCAGTACTTC	CASSRTSGRQTQYF